Below are 29 T cell receptor beta chains sequenced from a single sample in a study of T cells in Graves' hyperthyroidism and ophthalmopathy. RNA transcripts served as the template for amplifying TCR beta CDR3 regions. With the HTBI primer set, the TCR CDR3 went through a first round of RT-PCR. TCRdb itself ran the multiplex PCR reads through MiXCR, one entry per CDR3 protein. The table has about 200,000 distinct CDR3 sequences, less than 20% seen once. What was sequenced was blood. The receptor set was obtained from a woman between 45 and 65 years old with Graves' hyperthyroidism.

Concerning this clonotype itself: With a much larger clone just one base away, this may be a read error. The DNA for the CDR3 is TGTGCCCGGAGTGTCGGGAGGGGGCGAGGACTATCTGAAGCTTTCTTT. Amino acids: CARSVGRGRGLSEAFF. The chain carries TRBV30 and TRBJ1-1; 7 bases align to TRBD1. Germline loops: CDR1 GTSNPN, CDR2 SVGIG (reference sequence). The CDR3 loop spans 16 amino acids.

This clonotype was counted many times. This chain joins TRBV27 and TRBJ2-7, with D possibly being TRBD1 or TRBD2 (5 bases each). CDR1 MNHEY and CDR2 SMNVEV come from the germline V gene (reference sequence). Trimming left V 0 bases short and J 7 bases short, with 16 bases between. The CDR3 extends over 15 amino acids. CDR3 bases: TGTGCCAGCAGTTTATCGAGGGCAGGGTTAGTAGAGCAGTACTTC. Its translation is CASSLSRAGLVEQYF.

The chain couples TRBV3-1 to TRBJ2-1, with 9 positions matching TRBD2. The CDR3 extends over 15 amino acids. Germline CDR1 LGHDT, CDR2 YNNKEL (reference sequence). The junction had 7 bases not matched to a gene; V was cut back by 0 bases and J by 10 bases. CDR3 residues: CASSQEWRGGREQFF. The CDR3 region has the DNA TGTGCCAGCAGCCAAGAATGGCGGGGGGGGCGGGAGCAGTTCTTC.

The chain joins TRBV27 to TRBJ1-1; D call uncertain. With 4 bases removed from V and 6 bases from J, the gap between germline ends came to 15 bases. The CDR3 consists of 14 residues. Per the germline V gene, CDR1 is MNHEY and CDR2 is SMNVEV (reference sequence). Written as DNA, the CDR3 is TGTGCCAGCAGTTCTGAACTAACCTTAGCTGAAGCTTTCTTT. It translates to CASSSELTLAEAFF.

There are many counts of this clonotype. The chain employs TRBV5-1 and TRBJ1-5; unclear D gene. The CDR3 extends over 14 amino acids. V was pared by 1 base and J by 5 bases, with 10 bases between. Germline lookup yields CDR1 SGHRS and CDR2 YFSETQ. In DNA form, the CDR3 reads TGCGCCAGCAGCTTGTTCGGGTTAGATCAGCCCCAGCATTTT. This encodes CASSLFGLDQPQHF.

This clonotype was counted ten times or more. This chain connects TRBV12-3 or TRBV12-4 to TRBJ1-2; D possibly corresponds to TRBD1 (5 bases). Trimming removed 7 bases at V and 6 bases at J, with 12 bases between. The CDR3 spans 12 residues. CDR3 DNA: TGTGCCAGCACTAGGGGAGAAGATGGCTACACCTTC. Encoded protein: CASTRGEDGYTF.

This chain connects TRBV2 to TRBJ2-7; 8 nucleotides match TRBD1. V shed 6 bases, J shed 2 bases, and the junction held 9 bases outside the gene matches. The CDR3 is 15 residues long. Looked up from germline, CDR1 is SNHLY and CDR2 is FYNNEI. Written as DNA, the CDR3 is TGTGCCAGCAGCCGCAGGGGGCCTTCCCCCTACGAGCAGTACTTC. The encoded protein is CASSRRGPSPYEQYF.

This clonotype was seen ten or more times. The chain combines TRBV11-3 with TRBJ2-5; 12 nucleotides match TRBD2. Losses at the gene ends were 8 bases for V and 2 bases for J; bases not matched to a gene: 12. This CDR3 is built from 17 residues. The germline CDR1 and CDR2 sequences are SGHNT and YENEEA. For the CDR3, the DNA is TGTGCCAGCGGGCACAGGACTAGCGGGAACATACAAGAGACCCAGTACTTC. It encodes CASGHRTSGNIQETQYF.

This clonotype was seen ten or more times. The chain joins TRBV11-2 to TRBJ2-1; 9 nucleotides align to TRBD1. Germline V lookup: CDR1 SGHAT, CDR2 FQNNGV. Unmatched junction bases numbered 12, after V lost 3 bases and J lost 0 bases. The CDR3 spans 19 residues. The CDR3 protein is CASSFSRDRVLSSYNEQFF. CDR3 nucleotide sequence: TGTGCCAGCAGCTTTTCCCGGGACAGGGTCCTAAGCTCCTACAATGAGCAGTTCTTC.

This clonotype was observed many times. The chain combines TRBV28 with TRBJ2-2; 7 bases are shared with TRBD1. From germline, CDR1 is MDHEN and CDR2 SYDVKM. This CDR3 has 15 amino acids. The V segment lost 5 bases and the J segment 5 bases; nucleotides outside the gene matches: 8. The CDR3 DNA reads TGTGCCAGCAGTCTGAAGGGGGCGCGGACCGGGGAGCTGTTTTTT. Translated, it gives CASSLKGARTGELFF.

Ten or more counts support this clonotype. The J gene is TRBJ2-1, the V gene TRBV20-1; no clear D gene. The germline CDR1 and CDR2 sequences are DFQATT and SNEGSKA (reference sequence). V lost 3 bases and J lost 0, with 18 bases in between. The CDR3 covers 17 residues. CDR3 nucleotide sequence: TGCAGTGCTAGTCGGCCCCTCGGTTGGAGCTCCTACAATGAGCAGTTCTTC. Translation gives CSASRPLGWSSYNEQFF.

The chain couples TRBV27 to TRBJ1-4, with D tentatively TRBD1 (6 bases). With 6 bases removed from V and 8 bases from J, the gap between germline ends came to 19 bases. CDR1 and CDR2 from the germline V gene are MNHEY and SMNVEV (reference sequence). CDR3 length: 15 amino acids. CDR3 amino acids: CASRHQGQSKEKLFF. The CDR3 DNA reads as TGTGCCAGCAGACACCAGGGGCAGAGTAAGGAAAAACTGTTTTTT.

Ten or more counts support this clonotype. The DNA for the CDR3 is TGTGCCAGCAGTTCTACAGTACGTGAGCAGTACTTC. It translates to CASSSTVREQYF. The rearrangement links TRBV12-3 or TRBV12-4 to TRBJ2-7; D is uncertain. V lost 4 bases and J lost 7, with 11 bases in between. The CDR3 consists of 12 residues.

This clonotype was observed many times. The chain links TRBV5-1 to TRBJ2-3; TRBD1 matches 10 bases. The germline V gene has CDR1 SGHRS and CDR2 YFSETQ. V trimming: 4 bases; J trimming: 5 bases; junction bases outside the gene matches: 4. This CDR3 comprises 14 residues. The CDR3 nucleotides read TGCGCCAGCAGCCCGGGACAGGGGTTAGATACGCAGTATTTT. Translated, it gives CASSPGQGLDTQYF.

The V call is TRBV11-2, the J call TRBJ2-5, with TRBD1 matching 9 bases. The CDR3 has 19 residues. CDR1 and CDR2 from the germline V gene are SGHAT and FQNNGV. V lost 5 bases and J lost 2; bases outside the gene matches: 18. The CDR3 nucleotides read TGTGCCAGCAGCCCAAGGGGTGCTGGGGGACAGGGTGTTCAAGAGACCCAGTACTTC. As protein: CASSPRGAGGQGVQETQYF.

This clonotype was counted only a few times. Relative to the germline gene, one junction end is altered; a read error may explain this. The chain is built from TRBV30 and TRBJ1-6; tentative D call: TRBD1 (5 bases). The germline gives CDR1 GTSNPN, CDR2 SVGIG (reference sequence). The CDR3 consists of 11 residues. The CDR3 region has the DNA TGTGCCGGCCGGGACTCAGGCGAGCAGTACTTT. Translation: CAGRDSGEQYF.

In its sample, this clonotype was seen many times. The V and J genes are TRBV28 and TRBJ2-7; D may be TRBD1 or TRBD2 (6 bases each). CDR3 size: 14 residues. Trimming removed 2 bases at V and 2 bases at J, with 10 bases between. The germline V gene has CDR1 MDHEN and CDR2 SYDVKM. As DNA, the CDR3 is TGTGCCAGCAGTTTACGGGGGCTGCCCTACGAGCAGTACTTC. Its protein product is CASSLRGLPYEQYF.

In its sample, this clonotype was seen once. Compared with germline, one end of the junction differs, possibly owing to a read error. The V and J genes are TRBV7-9 and TRBJ2-2, with TRBD2 identical over 11 bases. Germline CDR1 reads SEHNR; CDR2 reads FQNEAQ (reference sequence). The CDR3 has 16 residues. The CDR3, as DNA: TGTGGCAGCAGCGAAACTAGCGGGAGCGAGACCGGGGAGCTGTTTTTT. Encoded protein: CGSSETSGSETGELFF.

At least ten counts were recorded for this clonotype. The chain employs TRBV7-2 and TRBJ1-1, with D maybe TRBD1 (5 bases). Trimming pared 6 bases from V and 0 bases from J, leaving 11 bases between. Germline values: CDR1 SGHTA, CDR2 FQGNSA. CDR3 length: 14 residues. DNA for the CDR3: TGTGCCAGCAGTCAGACAGACATGAACACTGAAGCTTTCTTT. It is translated as CASSQTDMNTEAFF.

This clonotype appeared many times. The V call is TRBV20-1, the J call TRBJ1-2; no clear D gene. In germline, CDR1 is DFQATT, CDR2 SNEGSKA (reference sequence). Trimming took off 8 bases at V and 8 bases at J, with 21 bases between the two ends. The CDR3 has 13 amino acids. This chain's CDR3 is CSTAGADLAGYTF. The CDR3 nucleotides are TGCAGTACTGCAGGAGCGGATTTAGCGGGCTACACCTTC.

There are many counts of this clonotype. V usage is TRBV27 and J usage is TRBJ2-2, with 7 bases matching TRBD2. V lost 0 bases and J lost 5; bases outside the gene matches: 3. CDR1 is MNHEY, CDR2 SMNVEV, per germline (reference sequence). The CDR3 has 15 amino acids. Written as DNA, the CDR3 is TGTGCCAGCAGTTTATCGGCGGGAGCTACCGGGGAGCTGTTTTTT. This translates into CASSLSAGATGELFF.

This clonotype occurred many times. This rearrangement joins TRBV6-6 to TRBJ1-4; the D is unclear. The CDR3 length is 14 residues. Trimming left V 2 bases short and J 4 bases short, with 8 bases between. The germline CDR1 and CDR2 sequences are MNHNY and SVGAGI (reference sequence). CDR3 DNA: TGTGCCAGCAGTTACGGGCAGTTTAATGAAAAACTGTTTTTT. Its translation: CASSYGQFNEKLFF.

Concerning this clonotype itself: A much bigger clone sits one base away, suggesting this may be a read error. The chain combines TRBV24-1 with TRBJ2-1, with 11 positions matching TRBD2. V shed 8 bases, J shed 4 bases, and the junction held 6 bases outside the gene matches. Germline V lookup: CDR1 KGHDR, CDR2 SFDVKD. This CDR3 is 15 amino acids long. The CDR3 coding sequence is TGTGCCACCAACCCCGGGACTAGCGGTTACAATGAGCAGTTCTTC. Translating it yields CATNPGTSGYNEQFF.

This clonotype was detected ten times or more. The chain has TRBV28 and TRBJ2-1; 7 nucleotides align to TRBD2. V was pared by 6 bases and J by 2 bases, with 10 bases of the junction left unmatched. Germline assignment: CDR1 MDHEN and CDR2 SYDVKM. This CDR3 is 16 amino acids long. The CDR3 spells CASRWKAGSTYNEQFF. CDR3 nucleotides: TGTGCCAGCAGATGGAAAGCGGGGTCAACCTACAATGAGCAGTTCTTC.

This clonotype has more than one count but fewer than ten. A much bigger clone sits one base away, suggesting this may be a read error. The rearrangement uses TRBV28 and TRBJ2-7; D may be TRBD1 (6 bases). The CDR3 length is 16 residues. In germline, CDR1 is MDHEN, CDR2 SYDVKM. The CDR3 loop reads CASRGAIGSLTYGQYF. The CDR3 region has the DNA TGTGCCAGCAGGGGGGCTATCGGCAGCCTAACCTACGGGCAGTACTTC.

This clonotype was detected ten times or more. The chain is built from TRBV11-2 and TRBJ2-3; maybe TRBD2 (6 bases). CDR3 length: 16 amino acids. Germline values: CDR1 SGHAT, CDR2 FQNNGV. The V gene lost 3 bases and the J gene lost 2 bases, with 15 bases spanning the gap. CDR3 coding DNA: TGTGCCAGCAGCTTCGGTTTAGCGGAGCCCACAGATACGCAGTATTTT. Its translation is CASSFGLAEPTDTQYF.

Ten or more counts support this clonotype. The chain employs TRBV2 and TRBJ2-5, with D perhaps given as TRBD1 or TRBD2 (5 bases each). Per germline, CDR1 SNHLY and CDR2 FYNNEI. V lost 7 bases and J lost 2, with 14 bases in between. The CDR3 spans 14 residues. The CDR3 DNA is TGTGCCAGCACCAGGGACGTAAAGCAAGAGACCCAGTACTTC. Its protein product is CASTRDVKQETQYF.

A few counts support this clonotype. V is TRBV11-3 and J is TRBJ1-1, with D perhaps TRBD1 (5 bases). Germline CDR1 and CDR2: SGHNT and YENEEA. V gave up 1 base and J gave up 3 bases, with 18 bases separating them. The CDR3 runs to 17 residues. The CDR3 DNA reads TGTGCCAGCAGCTTAGCGGGCCCGATGGGGGGTCACACTGAAGCTTTCTTT. As protein: CASSLAGPMGGHTEAFF.

This clonotype was seen ten or more times. The chain joins TRBV18 to TRBJ2-7, with 8 bases aligning to TRBD2. V was clipped by 0 bases and J by 6 bases; unmatched bases: 16. Germline V gene lookup returns CDR1 KGHSH and CDR2 LQKENI. This CDR3 region has 18 residues. The CDR3 loop is CASSPPILAGEGIGEQYF. DNA for the CDR3: TGTGCCAGCTCACCACCGATCCTAGCGGGCGAGGGAATTGGCGAGCAGTACTTC. Filled out from reference TRBV18 and TRBJ2-7, the complete variable domain reads NAGVMQNPRHLVRRRGQEARLRCSPMKGHSHVYWYRQLPEEGLKFMVYLQKENIIDESGMPKERFSAEFPKEGPSILRIQQVVRGDSAAYFCASSPPILAGEGIGEQYFGPGTRLTVT.